A single sample is the source of the 19 T cell receptor beta chains below, sequenced in a study of cytomegalovirus exposure and HLA in healthy donors. A multiplex PCR was run with 60 Vbeta primers and 13 Jbeta primers. Here immunoSEQ multiplex PCR was the method, and the copy in TCRdb shows in-frame clones only, minus some. The sample yields around 150,000 clones, more than 75% seen once. Sequencing used PBMCs. Receptors were obtained from a woman between 40 and 55 years old in good health and CMV-seronegative.

The chain links TRBV5-6 to TRBJ2-7; D gene ambiguous. The CDR3 has 14 amino acids. Trimming took off 2 bases at V and 3 bases at J, with 12 bases between the two ends. From germline, CDR1 is SGHDT and CDR2 YYEEEE. The CDR3 DNA is TGTGCCAGCAGCTTACTGGTTCCTCACTACGAGCAGTACTTC. Protein sequence: CASSLLVPHYEQYF.

A remark on this clone: One end of the junction varies from germline; a read error may be responsible. The chain couples TRBV30 to TRBJ2-6; TRBD1 is a possible D gene (5 bases). Looked up from germline, CDR1 is GTSNPN and CDR2 is SVGIG (reference sequence). This CDR3 contains 13 residues. The CDR3 nucleotides read TGTGCCTGGCTCGTTTCTGGGGCCAACGGCCTGACTTTC. Encoded protein: CAWLVSGANGLTF.

The rearrangement uses TRBV29-1 and TRBJ2-3; D not resolved. The CDR3 is 11 residues long. Germline CDR1 is SQVTM and CDR2 is ANQGSEA. Trimming cost V 4 bases and J 4 bases, with 6 bases left between them. CDR3 DNA sequence: TGCAGCGTTGCGGTGTCAGATACGCAGTATTTT. Its protein product is CSVAVSDTQYF.

The V gene is TRBV4-3, the J gene TRBJ2-7, with 9 positions matching TRBD1. The CDR3 is 18 amino acids. Per germline, CDR1 LGHNA and CDR2 YSLEER. J gave up 3 bases and V 5 bases, and 17 bases lay outside the gene matches. CDR3 coding DNA: TGCGCCAGCAGCGCCGGGACAGGGTACTCTTCAACCGTCTACGAGCAGTACTTC. It specifies CASSAGTGYSSTVYEQYF.

The CDR3 coding sequence is TGTGCCAGCAGCGCATACTTATCCGGGGAGCTGTTTTTT. This encodes CASSAYLSGELFF. The V call is TRBV11-3, the J call TRBJ2-2; no firm D call. The CDR3 length is 13 residues. V lost 5 bases and J lost 6, with 10 bases in between. Germline loops: CDR1 SGHNT, CDR2 YENEEA. Full variable domain (outside the CDR3, taken from reference TRBV11-3 and TRBJ2-2): EAGVVQSPRYKIIEKKQPVAFWCNPISGHNTLYWYLQNLGQGPELLIRYENEEAVDDSQLPKDRFSAERLKGVDSTLKIQPAELGDSAVYLCASSAYLSGELFFGEGSRLTVL.

This chain links TRBV28 with TRBJ1-3; D is undetermined. The V gene lost 3 bases and the J gene lost 0 bases, with 6 bases spanning the gap. This CDR3 is built from 14 residues. The germline gives CDR1 MDHEN, CDR2 SYDVKM. CDR3 coding DNA: TGTGCCAGCAGTTTTCGTAGCTCTGGAAACACCATATATTTT. Translated, it gives CASSFRSSGNTIYF. Complete variable domain (other parts from reference TRBV28 and TRBJ1-3): DVKVTQSSRYLVKRTGEKVFLECVQDMDHENMFWYRQDPGLGLRLIYFSYDVKMKEKGDIPEGYSVSREKKERFSLILESASTNQTSMYLCASSFRSSGNTIYFGEGSWLTVV.

The J gene is TRBJ1-1, the V gene TRBV5-6; D not certain. The CDR3 covers 16 residues. Germline loops: CDR1 SGHDT, CDR2 YYEEEE. Trimming removed 7 bases from V and 0 bases from J, with 19 bases in between. The DNA for the CDR3 is TGTGCCAGCGAGGCCTCGGGATGGGCACTGAACACTGAAGCTTTCTTT. Translating gives CASEASGWALNTEAFF.

The V gene is TRBV7-2, the J gene TRBJ2-7; TRBD2 agrees at 10 bases. J gave up 0 bases and V 5 bases, and 16 bases lay outside the gene matches. This CDR3 is 19 amino acids long. CDR1 is SGHTA, CDR2 FQGNSA, per germline. The CDR3 DNA sequence: TGTGCCAGCAGCGCCCCACGGACTAGCGGAGGGGGAATCTCCTACGAGCAGTACTTC. Translation: CASSAPRTSGGGISYEQYF. The full variable domain, with the rest looked up from reference TRBV7-2 and TRBJ2-7, is GAGVSQSPSNKVTEKGKDVELRCDPISGHTALYWYRQSLGQGLEFLIYFQGNSAPDKSGLPSDRFSAERTGGSVSTLTIQRTQQEDSAVYLCASSAPRTSGGGISYEQYFGPGTRLTVT.

The rearrangement uses TRBV2 and TRBJ2-4, with a possible D match to TRBD2 (5 bases). This CDR3 contains 16 residues. CDR1 is SNHLY and CDR2 is FYNNEI in the germline V gene. The V gene lost 3 bases and the J gene lost 0 bases, with 12 bases spanning the gap. The CDR3 protein is CASSDGLALAKNIQYF. The CDR3 coding sequence is TGTGCCAGCAGTGATGGGTTAGCGCTAGCCAAAAACATTCAGTACTTC.

In the case of this clone: One end of the junction varies from germline; a read error may be responsible. The genes are TRBV7-9 and TRBJ2-2, with TRBD1 matching 9 bases. Per the germline V gene, CDR1 is SEHNR and CDR2 is FQNEAQ (reference sequence). The CDR3 loop spans 16 amino acids. CDR3 sequence: CSSSSPTGGNTGELFF. The CDR3 coding sequence is TGTTCCAGCAGCTCTCCGACAGGGGGGAACACCGGGGAGCTGTTTTTT.

This clone came up once. The genes are TRBV11-2 and TRBJ2-5; TRBD1 is a possible D gene (5 bases). Per the germline V gene, CDR1 is SGHAT and CDR2 is FQNNGV. The CDR3 consists of 14 residues. Trimming pared 5 bases from V and 1 base from J, leaving 11 bases between. The CDR3: CASSRARAQETQYF. The CDR3 bases are TGTGCCAGCAGCCGTGCCAGGGCCCAAGAGACCCAGTACTTC.

This clone was detected only a few times. CDR3 protein: CASSEGVAEYNEQFF. The CDR3 coding sequence is TGTGCCAGCAGTGAGGGGGTAGCGGAATACAATGAGCAGTTCTTC. V usage is TRBV6-1 and J usage is TRBJ2-1; maybe TRBD2 (6 bases). The V end lost 3 bases, the J end lost 4 bases, and 13 bases lay between the germline ends. The CDR3 is 15 residues long. CDR1 and CDR2 (germline): MNHNS, SASEGT.

The chain couples TRBV6-5 to TRBJ1-1, with unresolved D. Trimming removed 6 bases from V and 1 base from J, with 15 bases in between. This CDR3 spans 15 amino acids. Germline V lookup: CDR1 MNHEY, CDR2 SVGAGI. The CDR3 nucleotides are TGTGCCAGCAGCCCCGGCGTCGACACGAACACTGAAGCTTTCTTT. This codes for CASSPGVDTNTEAFF.

This rearrangement joins TRBV2 to TRBJ1-4; the match to TRBD1 covers 8 bases. Germline loops: CDR1 SNHLY, CDR2 FYNNEI. After removal of 4 bases from V and 5 bases from J, the junction contained 6 bases not matched to a gene. This CDR3 has 15 amino acids. CDR3 in DNA: TGTGCCAGCAGTGGGCAGGGGGCCCCGAATGAAAAACTGTTTTTT. The encoded protein is CASSGQGAPNEKLFF.

The rearrangement joins TRBV30 to TRBJ2-5; 7 positions match TRBD1. The germline V gene encodes CDR1 GTSNPN and CDR2 SVGIG (reference sequence). After removal of 4 bases from V and 5 bases from J, the junction contained 4 bases not matched to a gene. The CDR3 totals 12 residues. CDR3 loop: CAWTGQAETQYF. The CDR3 DNA is TGTGCCTGGACTGGACAGGCTGAGACCCAGTACTTC.

The table lists this clone with a count of one. V is TRBV2 and J is TRBJ2-7; TRBD2 matches at 7 bases. There are 12 residues in the CDR3. V lost 8 bases and J lost 3; bases outside the gene matches: 4. Per germline, CDR1 SNHLY and CDR2 FYNNEI. CDR3 residues: CASAGAGYEQYF. The DNA of the CDR3 is TGTGCCAGCGCGGGAGCGGGCTACGAGCAGTACTTC.

This rearrangement joins TRBV2 to TRBJ2-3; 7 nucleotides line up with TRBD1. The V segment lost 5 bases and the J segment 2 bases; nucleotides outside the gene matches: 7. The CDR3 spans 15 residues. Germline CDR1 is SNHLY and CDR2 is FYNNEI. The CDR3 nucleotides read TGTGCCAGCAGTAGGCCGGGACAGCTCACAGATACGCAGTATTTT. It specifies CASSRPGQLTDTQYF.

This chain links TRBV9 with TRBJ2-2; 7 bases are shared with TRBD1. The germline CDR1 and CDR2 sequences are SGDLS and YYNGEE. The CDR3 loop spans 16 amino acids. After removal of 4 bases from V and 6 bases from J, the junction contained 12 bases not matched to a gene. CDR3 bases: TGTGCCAGCAGCCCATTGGGACAGTTTAACGCCGGGGAGCTGTTTTTT. Residues: CASSPLGQFNAGELFF.

The genes are TRBV19 and TRBJ2-5; 8 positions agree with TRBD1. CDR3 length: 14 amino acids. Per the germline V gene, CDR1 is LNHDA and CDR2 is SQIVND (reference sequence). Trimming cost V 6 bases and J 4 bases; bases outside gene matches: 7. The CDR3 region has the DNA TGTGCCAGTAGATCCGGACAGGGACGAGAGACCCAGTACTTC. Its translation: CASRSGQGRETQYF.